This T cell receptor (beta chain) was recorded in a study of T cells of healthy individuals. Germline V gene lookup returns CDR1 SGHTA and CDR2 FQGNSA. This CDR3 has 15 amino acids. Trimming took 4 bases from V and 9 from J, leaving 19 bases between them. From the 5' RACE reads, TCRdb called clonotypes with MiXCR, one entry per CDR3 protein. In the table there are some 100,000 distinct CDR3 sequences, 15% to 20% of which are singletons. This clonotype was recorded at least ten times. The chain uses TRBV7-2 and TRBJ1-5, with unresolved D. This TCR came from a human donor in good health. The CDR3 is CASSSEHGSRGPQHF. CDR3 bases: TGTGCCAGCAGCTCAGAGCACGGAAGTCGAGGGCCCCAGCATTTT.